This T cell receptor (beta chain) stems from a study of blood T cell repertoires in COVID-19. Study as a whole: The origin of the acute and convalescent COVID-19 samples was the United States, Italy and Spain. The cDNA or gDNA used as material had been derived from T cells, B-cell-depleted T cells, or PBMCs.

V lost 6 bases and J 4 bases, leaving 10 bases between the germline ends. CDR1 is SNHLY, CDR2 FYNNEI, per germline. CDR3 length: 14 residues. Per the study methods: Reference gene primers were amplified, and this amplification served to estimate nucleated cell counts. Some clones are missing from TCRdb's copy, which holds only in-frame ones; the method was immunoSEQ multiplex PCR. V and J calls and clone size are as listed in that table; D and trimming were resolved from the DNA. The table lists 180,000 or so clones, 70% to 90% of them singletons. This chain uses TRBV2 with TRBJ2-6, with a possible D match to TRBD2 (5 bases). The sequence was obtained from a woman aged 80 or older with acute or convalescent COVID-19. Sequenced: peripheral blood. DNA for the CDR3: TGTGCCAGCAGCGGGGTTGGCGGGGCCAACGTCCTGACTTTC. It encodes CASSGVGGANVLTF.